A single sample is the source of the 11 T cell receptor beta chains below, sequenced in a study of naive and memory T cell subsets. An equimolar mix of two oligonucleotides served as the beta constant-region primer for TRBC1 and TRBC2. Using its own MiXCR run on the UMI-ligation and nested PCR reads, TCRdb lists one record per CDR3 protein. The profile shows 77,000 or so distinct CDR3 sequences, approximately 14% of them singletons. The sequenced sample was central memory CD4+ T cells from blood. The receptor source for this set is a human donor in good health.

This clonotype was seen a handful of times. The chain has TRBV6-6 and TRBJ1-5; D may be TRBD1 (5 bases). V gave up 10 bases and J gave up 7 bases, with 20 bases separating them. CDR3 size: 14 residues. Germline CDR1 and CDR2: MNHNY and SVGAGI (reference sequence). The CDR3 loop is CATTTAQGGQPQHF. CDR3 coding DNA: TGTGCCACCACGACTGCGCAGGGTGGCCAGCCCCAGCATTTT.

Ten or more counts support this clonotype. The chain joins TRBV3-1 to TRBJ2-1; no clear D. V dropped 1 base and J dropped 2 bases, with 0 bases sitting between them. Germline-derived CDR1 and CDR2 are LGHDT and YNNKEL (reference sequence). The CDR3 runs 12 residues. CDR3 loop: CASSQAYNEQFF. In DNA form, the CDR3 reads TGTGCCAGCAGCCAAGCCTACAATGAGCAGTTCTTC.

Many counts were recorded for this clonotype. The V gene is TRBV11-2, the J gene TRBJ2-5, with D possibly matching TRBD1 (6 bases). The germline gives CDR1 SGHAT, CDR2 FQNNGV. This CDR3 has 14 residues. V was cut by 1 base and J by 2 bases, with 8 bases left in between. The CDR3 DNA reads as TGTGCCAGCAGCTTAGGGACAGCGCAAGAGACCCAGTACTTC. This codes for CASSLGTAQETQYF.

This clonotype has more than one count but fewer than ten. The gene calls are TRBV29-1 and TRBJ2-1, with 7 bases fitting TRBD2. CDR1 and CDR2 from the germline V gene are SQVTM and ANQGSEA. The CDR3 spans 14 residues. With V trimmed by 2 bases and J by 7 bases, 8 bases remained unmatched. The DNA of the CDR3 is TGCAGCGTTGAAAGGGACTACCCCAGGAATGAGCAGTTCTTC. The encoded protein is CSVERDYPRNEQFF.

The chain employs TRBV12-3 or TRBV12-4 and TRBJ2-1; 9 bases match TRBD2. V shed 3 bases and J 7 bases; nucleotides not matched to a gene: 10. CDR3 length: 16 amino acids. The CDR3 DNA is TGTGCCAGCAGTTTTTTTCCTGATAGCGGGAGAAATGAGCAGTTCTTC. It encodes CASSFFPDSGRNEQFF.

In its sample, this clonotype was seen a few times. The chain is built from TRBV7-3 and TRBJ2-1, with 7 nucleotides matching TRBD2. Trimming removed 4 bases from V and 7 bases from J; junction bases left unmatched: 13. CDR1 and CDR2 (germline): SGHTA, FQGTGA. This CDR3 spans 16 amino acids. The CDR3 loop is CASSSYLGGSLNEQFF. CDR3 DNA: TGTGCCAGCAGCTCCTATCTAGGCGGGAGCTTGAATGAGCAGTTCTTC. Full variable domain (rest looked up from reference TRBV7-3 and TRBJ2-1): GAGVSQTPSNKVTEKGKYVELRCDPISGHTALYWYRQSLGQGPEFLIYFQGTGAADDSGLPNDRFFAVRPEGSVSTLKIQRTERGDSAVYLCASSSYLGGSLNEQFFGPGTRLTVL.

The table lists this clonotype with many counts. The rearrangement uses TRBV5-1 and TRBJ2-1; D could derive from TRBD1 or TRBD2 (5 bases each). Germline CDR1 reads SGHRS; CDR2 reads YFSETQ. CDR3 length: 14 amino acids. V was shortened by 5 bases and J by 0 bases, with 9 bases between the two germline ends. CDR3 in amino acids: CASRGDASYNEQFF. The CDR3 nucleotides are TGCGCCAGCAGGGGGGACGCCTCCTACAATGAGCAGTTCTTC. The whole variable domain, remainder taken from reference TRBV5-1 and TRBJ2-1, is KAGVTQTPRYLIKTRGQQVTLSCSPISGHRSVSWYQQTPGQGLQFLFEYFSETQRNKGNFPGRFSGRQFSNSRSEMNVSTLELGDSALYLCASRGDASYNEQFFGPGTRLTVL.

The V call is TRBV5-8, the J call TRBJ1-2; D might be TRBD1 (6 bases). This CDR3 spans 13 amino acids. Germline V gene data show CDR1 as SGHTS and CDR2 as YDEGEE. Trimming stripped 4 bases from V and 8 bases from J, with 15 bases between. For the CDR3, the DNA is TGTGCCAGCAGCCTGGACAGCCGATGGGGCTACACCTTC. It translates to CASSLDSRWGYTF.

The chain links TRBV5-1 to TRBJ1-4; D is unresolved. This CDR3 has 14 residues. Between the trimmed V and J ends, which lost 0 bases and 5 bases, there was a span of 8 bases. Per germline, CDR1 SGHRS and CDR2 YFSETQ. CDR3 amino acids: CASSLEGLNEKLFF. In DNA, the CDR3 is TGCGCCAGCAGCTTGGAGGGTTTGAATGAAAAACTGTTTTTT.

This clonotype appeared a few times. The CDR3 nucleotides are TGTGCCAGCAAGCCGGGGGGGTACCAAGAGACCCAGTACTTC. Its translation is CASKPGGYQETQYF. J is TRBJ2-5 and V is TRBV28, with 8 bases fitting TRBD2. The CDR3 loop spans 14 amino acids. Germline V lookup: CDR1 MDHEN, CDR2 SYDVKM. V shed 7 bases, J shed 0 bases, and the junction held 4 bases outside the gene matches.

Ten or more counts support this clonotype. The chain has TRBV7-2 and TRBJ1-4; TRBD1 agrees at 7 bases. Per germline, CDR1 SGHTA and CDR2 FQGNSA. The CDR3 has 16 amino acids. V lost 6 bases to trimming and J lost 3 bases; unmatched junction nucleotides: 10. The CDR3, as DNA: TGTGCCAGCAGGTTTACAGGGGCGAAAGCTAATGAAAAACTGTTTTTT. It encodes CASRFTGAKANEKLFF.